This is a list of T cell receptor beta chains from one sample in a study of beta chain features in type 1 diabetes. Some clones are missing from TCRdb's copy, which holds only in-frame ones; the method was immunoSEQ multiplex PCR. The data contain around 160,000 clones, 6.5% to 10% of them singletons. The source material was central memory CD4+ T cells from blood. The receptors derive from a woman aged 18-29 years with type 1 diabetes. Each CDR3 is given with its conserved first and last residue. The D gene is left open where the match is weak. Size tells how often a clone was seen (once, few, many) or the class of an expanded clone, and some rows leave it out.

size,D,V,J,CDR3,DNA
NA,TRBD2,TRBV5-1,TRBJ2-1,CASSLEGGSDNEQFF,TGCGCCAGCAGCTTGGAGGGCGGGAGCGACAATGAGCAGTTCTTC
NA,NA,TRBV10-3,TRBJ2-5,CAISAQNRRETQYF,TGTGCCATCAGTGCCCAAAATAGGAGGGAGACCCAGTACTTC
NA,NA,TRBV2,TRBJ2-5,CASSERLWDARGQETQYF,TGTGCCAGCAGTGAAAGATTATGGGACGCCAGGGGCCAAGAGACCCAGTACTTC
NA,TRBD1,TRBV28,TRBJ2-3,CASITGGTDTQYF,TGTGCCAGCATCACAGGGGGCACAGATACGCAGTATTTT
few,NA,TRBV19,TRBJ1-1,CASFSQRGGTEAFF,TGTGCCAGTTTTTCTCAGAGGGGGGGGACTGAAGCTTTCTTT
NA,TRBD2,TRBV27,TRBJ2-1,CASSPPGLADYNEQFF,TGTGCCAGCAGTCCTCCGGGACTAGCGGATTACAATGAGCAGTTCTTC
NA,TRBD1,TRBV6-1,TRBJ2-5,CASSAPDREEKTQYF,TGTGCCAGCAGTGCACCGGACAGGGAGGAGAAGACCCAGTACTTC
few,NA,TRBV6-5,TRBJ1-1,CASTSARGAFF,TGTGCCAGCACCTCAGCTCGCGGAGCTTTCTTT
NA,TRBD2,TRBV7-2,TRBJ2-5,CASSLWEGETQYF,TGTGCCAGCAGCTTATGGGAGGGGGAGACCCAGTACTTC
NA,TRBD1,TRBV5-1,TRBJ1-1,CASSGEEQGFGAEAFF,TGCGCCAGCAGCGGAGAGGAACAGGGGTTTGGCGCTGAAGCTTTCTTT
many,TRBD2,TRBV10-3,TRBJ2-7,CAARDYYEQYF,TGTGCCGCACGGGACTACTACGAGCAGTACTTC
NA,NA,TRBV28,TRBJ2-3,CASSRQGPDTQYF,TGTGCCAGCAGCCGGCAGGGTCCAGATACGCAGTATTTT
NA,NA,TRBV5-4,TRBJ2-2,CASSLGSPGSTGELFF,TGTGCCAGCAGCTTAGGTTCACCCGGGAGTACCGGGGAGCTGTTTTTT
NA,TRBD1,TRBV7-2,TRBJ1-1,CASSPASGGTEAFF,TGTGCCAGCAGCCCAGCCTCAGGGGGGACTGAAGCTTTCTTT
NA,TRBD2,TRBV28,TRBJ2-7,CASSTGEGSDEQYF,TGTGCCAGCAGCACGGGGGAGGGTAGCGACGAGCAGTACTTC
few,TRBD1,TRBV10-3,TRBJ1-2,CAIRQGAGYTF,TGTGCCATCAGGCAGGGGGCTGGCTACACCTTC
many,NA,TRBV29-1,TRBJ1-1,CSVSGNTEAFF,TGCAGCGTCTCAGGTAACACTGAAGCTTTCTTT
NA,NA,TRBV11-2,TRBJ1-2,CASILSGGDGYGYTF,TGTGCCAGCATCCTCTCCGGGGGAGACGGCTATGGCTACACCTTC
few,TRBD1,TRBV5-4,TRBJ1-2,CASSWGQVLNYGYTF,TGTGCCAGCAGCTGGGGACAGGTGCTCAACTATGGCTACACCTTC
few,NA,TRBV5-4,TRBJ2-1,CASVIQTYNEQFF,TGTGCCAGCGTAATACAGACCTACAATGAGCAGTTCTTC
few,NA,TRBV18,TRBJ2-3,CASSPGVSDTQYF,TGTGCCAGCTCGCCGGGGGTCTCAGATACGCAGTATTTT
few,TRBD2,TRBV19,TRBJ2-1,CASSKRTSGRVRGNEQFF,TGTGCCAGTAGTAAAAGGACTAGCGGGAGGGTGCGTGGCAATGAGCAGTTCTTC
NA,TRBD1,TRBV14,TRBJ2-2,CASSRRQGVTGELFF,TGTGCCAGCAGCCGAAGACAGGGTGTCACCGGGGAGCTGTTTTTT
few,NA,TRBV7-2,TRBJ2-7,CASSSTGSSYEQYF,TGTGCCAGCAGCTCAACAGGGAGCTCCTACGAGCAGTACTTC
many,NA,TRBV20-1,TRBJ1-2,CSLGGNYGYTF,TGCAGCCTCGGGGGGAACTATGGCTACACCTTC
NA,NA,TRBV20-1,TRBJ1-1,CSAIRETEAFF,TGCAGTGCCATCAGGGAAACTGAAGCTTTCTTT
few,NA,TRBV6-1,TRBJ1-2,CASSEFRNYGYTF,TGTGCCAGCAGTGAATTTCGGAACTATGGCTACACCTTC
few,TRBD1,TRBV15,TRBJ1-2,CATSTGTGAFGYTF,TGTGCCACCAGCACCGGAACAGGGGCCTTTGGCTACACCTTC
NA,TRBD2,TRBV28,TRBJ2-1,CASSLGLADYNEQFF,TGTGCCAGCAGTTTGGGGCTAGCGGATTACAATGAGCAGTTCTTC
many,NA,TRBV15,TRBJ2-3,CATSRDPADTQYF,TGTGCCACCAGCAGAGATCCGGCAGATACGCAGTATTTT
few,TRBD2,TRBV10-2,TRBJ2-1,CASSHGTTLEQFF,TGCGCCAGCAGCCACGGGACTACCCTTGAGCAGTTCTTC
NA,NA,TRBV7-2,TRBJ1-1,CASSFQLNTEAFF,TGTGCCAGCAGCTTCCAGTTGAACACTGAAGCTTTCTTT
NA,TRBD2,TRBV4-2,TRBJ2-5,CASSLGTSGKKGGTQYF,TGTGCCAGCAGCCTTGGGACTAGCGGGAAAAAGGGTGGGACCCAGTACTTC
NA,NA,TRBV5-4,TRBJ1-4,CASSVKWGQGTNEKLFF,TGTGCCAGCAGCGTAAAATGGGGCCAGGGAACGAATGAAAAACTGTTTTTT
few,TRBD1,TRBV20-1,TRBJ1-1,CSALGTAEAFF,TGCAGTGCCCTCGGGACAGCAGAAGCTTTCTTT
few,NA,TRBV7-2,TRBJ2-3,CASSSGIWADTQYF,TGTGCCAGCAGCTCCGGGATTTGGGCAGATACGCAGTATTTT
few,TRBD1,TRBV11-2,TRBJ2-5,CASSNPGGSRETQYF,TGTGCCAGCAGCAACCCAGGGGGAAGTAGGGAGACCCAGTACTTC
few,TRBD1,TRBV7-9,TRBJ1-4,CASSTQTGFVTNEKLFF,TGTGCCAGCAGCACTCAGACAGGGTTCGTAACTAATGAAAAACTGTTTTTT
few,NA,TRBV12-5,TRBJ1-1,CASGLREGGAEAFF,TGTGCTAGTGGTTTGAGGGAGGGGGGAGCTGAAGCTTTCTTT
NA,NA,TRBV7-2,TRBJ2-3,CASSLERRFGQYF,TGTGCCAGCAGCTTAGAGCGTAGGTTCGGGCAGTATTTT
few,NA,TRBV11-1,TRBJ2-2,CASSLLNTGELFF,TGTGCCAGCAGCTTACTGAACACCGGGGAGCTGTTTTTT